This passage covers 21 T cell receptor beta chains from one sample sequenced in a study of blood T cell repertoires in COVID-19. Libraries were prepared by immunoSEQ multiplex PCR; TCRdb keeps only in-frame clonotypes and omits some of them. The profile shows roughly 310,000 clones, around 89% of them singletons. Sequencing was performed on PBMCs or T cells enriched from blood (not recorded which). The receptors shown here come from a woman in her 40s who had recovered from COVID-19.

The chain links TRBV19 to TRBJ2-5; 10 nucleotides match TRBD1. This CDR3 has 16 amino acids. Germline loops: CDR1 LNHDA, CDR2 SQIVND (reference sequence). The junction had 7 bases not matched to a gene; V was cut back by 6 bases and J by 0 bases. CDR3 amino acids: CASRPADRGNQETQYF. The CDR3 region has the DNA TGTGCCAGTAGGCCAGCGGACAGGGGGAACCAAGAGACCCAGTACTTC.

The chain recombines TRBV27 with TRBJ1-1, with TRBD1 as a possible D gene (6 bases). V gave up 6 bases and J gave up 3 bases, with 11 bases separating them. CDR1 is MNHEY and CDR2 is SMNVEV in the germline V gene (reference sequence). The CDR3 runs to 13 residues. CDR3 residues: CASSLQGYTEAFF. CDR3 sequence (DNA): TGTGCCAGCAGCCTACAGGGTTACACTGAAGCTTTCTTT.

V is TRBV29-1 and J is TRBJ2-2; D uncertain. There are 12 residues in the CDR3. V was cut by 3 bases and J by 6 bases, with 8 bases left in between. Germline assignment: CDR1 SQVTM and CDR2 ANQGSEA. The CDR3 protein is CSVEAGSGELFF. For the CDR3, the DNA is TGCAGCGTTGAGGCCGGGTCCGGGGAGCTGTTTTTT.

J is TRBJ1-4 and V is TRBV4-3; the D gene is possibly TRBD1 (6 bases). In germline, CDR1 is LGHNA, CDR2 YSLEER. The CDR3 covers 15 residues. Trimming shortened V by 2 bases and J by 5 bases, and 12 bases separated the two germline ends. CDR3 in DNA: TGCGCCAGCAGCCAATTACAGGGTGGGAATGAAAAACTGTTTTTT. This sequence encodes CASSQLQGGNEKLFF.

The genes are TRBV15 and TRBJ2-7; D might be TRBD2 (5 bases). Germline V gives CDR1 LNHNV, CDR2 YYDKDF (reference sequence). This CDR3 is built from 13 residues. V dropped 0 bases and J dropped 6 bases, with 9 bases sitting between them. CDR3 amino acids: CATSRDRGFEQYF. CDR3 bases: TGTGCCACCAGCAGAGATAGAGGGTTCGAGCAGTACTTC.

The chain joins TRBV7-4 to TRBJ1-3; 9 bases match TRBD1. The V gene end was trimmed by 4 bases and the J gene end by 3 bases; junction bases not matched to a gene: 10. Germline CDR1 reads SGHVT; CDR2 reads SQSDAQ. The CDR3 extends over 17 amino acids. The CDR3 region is CASSSGQGASCGNTIYF. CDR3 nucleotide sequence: TGTGCCAGCAGCTCGGGACAGGGAGCATCCTGTGGAAACACCATATATTTT.

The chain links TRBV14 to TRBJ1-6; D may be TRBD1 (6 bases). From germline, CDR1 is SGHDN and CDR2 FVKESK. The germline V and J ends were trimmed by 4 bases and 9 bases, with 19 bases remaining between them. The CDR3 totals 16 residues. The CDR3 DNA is TGTGCCAGCAGCCCCCTTGGGGGCTTAGGGAGTTCACCCCTCCACTTT. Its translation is CASSPLGGLGSSPLHF.

CDR3 nucleotides: TGTGCCAGCGGAGAACCAAGGCGGGACAGGGGCGGACAGCCCCAGCATTTT. Its translation: CASGEPRRDRGGQPQHF. V and J are TRBV28 and TRBJ1-5, with 10 positions matching TRBD1. This CDR3 comprises 17 residues. Germline CDR1 reads MDHEN; CDR2 reads SYDVKM. V lost 8 bases and J lost 7; bases outside the gene matches: 17.

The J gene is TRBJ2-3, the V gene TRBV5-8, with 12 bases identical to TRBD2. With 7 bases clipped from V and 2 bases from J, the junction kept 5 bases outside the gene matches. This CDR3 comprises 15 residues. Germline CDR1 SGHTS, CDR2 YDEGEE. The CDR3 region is CASLTSGSFTDTQYF. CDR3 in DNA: TGTGCCAGCTTGACTAGCGGGAGTTTCACAGATACGCAGTATTTT.

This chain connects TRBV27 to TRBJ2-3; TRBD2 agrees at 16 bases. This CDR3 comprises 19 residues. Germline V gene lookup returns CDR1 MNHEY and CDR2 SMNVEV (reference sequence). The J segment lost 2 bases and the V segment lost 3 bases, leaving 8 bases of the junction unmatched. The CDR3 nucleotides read TGTGCCAGCAGTTTCACGGGACTAGCGGGAGGGGCTCCCACAGATACGCAGTATTTT. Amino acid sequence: CASSFTGLAGGAPTDTQYF.

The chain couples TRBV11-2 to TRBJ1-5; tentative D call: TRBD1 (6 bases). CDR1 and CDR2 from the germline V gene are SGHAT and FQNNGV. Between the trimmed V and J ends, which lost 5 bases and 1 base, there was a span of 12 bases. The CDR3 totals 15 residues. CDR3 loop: CASSPTGTSNQPQHF. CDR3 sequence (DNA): TGTGCCAGCAGCCCAACAGGGACCAGCAATCAGCCCCAGCATTTT.

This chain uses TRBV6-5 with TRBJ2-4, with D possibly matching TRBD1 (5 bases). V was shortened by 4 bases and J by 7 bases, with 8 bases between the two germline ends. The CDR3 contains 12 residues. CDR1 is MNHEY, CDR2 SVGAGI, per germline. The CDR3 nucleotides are TGTGCCAGCAGTTCGACAGCCAACATTCAGTACTTC. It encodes CASSSTANIQYF.

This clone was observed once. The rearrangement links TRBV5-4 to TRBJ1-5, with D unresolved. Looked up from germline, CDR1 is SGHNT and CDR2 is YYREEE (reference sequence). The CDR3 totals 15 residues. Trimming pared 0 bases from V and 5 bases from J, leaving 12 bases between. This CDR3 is CASSLVGPEDQPQHF. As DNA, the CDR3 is TGTGCCAGCAGCTTGGTAGGGCCGGAGGATCAGCCCCAGCATTTT.

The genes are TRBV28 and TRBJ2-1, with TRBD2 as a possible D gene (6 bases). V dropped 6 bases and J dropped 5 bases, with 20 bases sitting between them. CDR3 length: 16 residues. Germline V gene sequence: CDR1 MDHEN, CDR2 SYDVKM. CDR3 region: CASSSFSSELHNEQFF. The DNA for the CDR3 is TGTGCCAGCAGCTCCTTCTCTAGCGAACTCCACAATGAGCAGTTCTTC.

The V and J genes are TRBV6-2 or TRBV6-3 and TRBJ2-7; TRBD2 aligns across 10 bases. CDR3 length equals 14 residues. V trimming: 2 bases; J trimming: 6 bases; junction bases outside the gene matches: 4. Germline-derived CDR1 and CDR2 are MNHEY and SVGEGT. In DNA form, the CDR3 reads TGTGCCAGCAGTTACCTAGCGGGAGCGGCCGAGCAGTACTTC. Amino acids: CASSYLAGAAEQYF.

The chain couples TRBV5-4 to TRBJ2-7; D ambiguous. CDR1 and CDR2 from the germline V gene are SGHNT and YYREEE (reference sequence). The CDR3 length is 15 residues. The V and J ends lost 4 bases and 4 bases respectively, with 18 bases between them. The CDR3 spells CASSNPVGTKYEQYF. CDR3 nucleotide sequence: TGTGCCAGCAGCAACCCCGTGGGCACCAAGTACGAGCAGTACTTC.

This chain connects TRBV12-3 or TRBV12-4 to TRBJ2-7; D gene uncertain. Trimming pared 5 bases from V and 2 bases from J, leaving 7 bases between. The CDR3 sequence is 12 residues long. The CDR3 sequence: CASSQGAYEQYF. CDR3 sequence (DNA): TGTGCCAGCAGTCAAGGAGCCTACGAGCAGTACTTC.

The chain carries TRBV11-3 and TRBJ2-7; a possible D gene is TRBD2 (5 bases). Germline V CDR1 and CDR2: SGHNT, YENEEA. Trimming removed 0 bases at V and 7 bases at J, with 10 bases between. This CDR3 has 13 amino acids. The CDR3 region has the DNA TGTGCCAGCAGCTTAGACGGGGTGCGAGAGCAGTACTTC. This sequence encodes CASSLDGVREQYF.

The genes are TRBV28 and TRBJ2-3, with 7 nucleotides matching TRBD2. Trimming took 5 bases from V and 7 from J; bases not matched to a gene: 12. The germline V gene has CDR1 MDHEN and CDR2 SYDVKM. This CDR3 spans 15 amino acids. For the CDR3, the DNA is TGTGCCAGCAGTCTGGGGACGCTGAGCGGGAATACGCAGTATTTT. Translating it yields CASSLGTLSGNTQYF.

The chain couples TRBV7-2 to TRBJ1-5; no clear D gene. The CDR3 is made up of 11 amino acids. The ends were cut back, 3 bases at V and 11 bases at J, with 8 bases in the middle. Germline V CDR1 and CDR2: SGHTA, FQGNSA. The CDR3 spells CASSFTGAQHF. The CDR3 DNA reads TGTGCCAGCAGCTTCACGGGAGCCCAGCATTTT.

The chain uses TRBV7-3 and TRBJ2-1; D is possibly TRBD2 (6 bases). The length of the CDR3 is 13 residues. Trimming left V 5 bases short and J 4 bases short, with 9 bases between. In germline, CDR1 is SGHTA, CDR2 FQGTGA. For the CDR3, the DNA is TGTGCCAGCAGCCTAGGGACTTACAATGAGCAGTTCTTC. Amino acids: CASSLGTYNEQFF.